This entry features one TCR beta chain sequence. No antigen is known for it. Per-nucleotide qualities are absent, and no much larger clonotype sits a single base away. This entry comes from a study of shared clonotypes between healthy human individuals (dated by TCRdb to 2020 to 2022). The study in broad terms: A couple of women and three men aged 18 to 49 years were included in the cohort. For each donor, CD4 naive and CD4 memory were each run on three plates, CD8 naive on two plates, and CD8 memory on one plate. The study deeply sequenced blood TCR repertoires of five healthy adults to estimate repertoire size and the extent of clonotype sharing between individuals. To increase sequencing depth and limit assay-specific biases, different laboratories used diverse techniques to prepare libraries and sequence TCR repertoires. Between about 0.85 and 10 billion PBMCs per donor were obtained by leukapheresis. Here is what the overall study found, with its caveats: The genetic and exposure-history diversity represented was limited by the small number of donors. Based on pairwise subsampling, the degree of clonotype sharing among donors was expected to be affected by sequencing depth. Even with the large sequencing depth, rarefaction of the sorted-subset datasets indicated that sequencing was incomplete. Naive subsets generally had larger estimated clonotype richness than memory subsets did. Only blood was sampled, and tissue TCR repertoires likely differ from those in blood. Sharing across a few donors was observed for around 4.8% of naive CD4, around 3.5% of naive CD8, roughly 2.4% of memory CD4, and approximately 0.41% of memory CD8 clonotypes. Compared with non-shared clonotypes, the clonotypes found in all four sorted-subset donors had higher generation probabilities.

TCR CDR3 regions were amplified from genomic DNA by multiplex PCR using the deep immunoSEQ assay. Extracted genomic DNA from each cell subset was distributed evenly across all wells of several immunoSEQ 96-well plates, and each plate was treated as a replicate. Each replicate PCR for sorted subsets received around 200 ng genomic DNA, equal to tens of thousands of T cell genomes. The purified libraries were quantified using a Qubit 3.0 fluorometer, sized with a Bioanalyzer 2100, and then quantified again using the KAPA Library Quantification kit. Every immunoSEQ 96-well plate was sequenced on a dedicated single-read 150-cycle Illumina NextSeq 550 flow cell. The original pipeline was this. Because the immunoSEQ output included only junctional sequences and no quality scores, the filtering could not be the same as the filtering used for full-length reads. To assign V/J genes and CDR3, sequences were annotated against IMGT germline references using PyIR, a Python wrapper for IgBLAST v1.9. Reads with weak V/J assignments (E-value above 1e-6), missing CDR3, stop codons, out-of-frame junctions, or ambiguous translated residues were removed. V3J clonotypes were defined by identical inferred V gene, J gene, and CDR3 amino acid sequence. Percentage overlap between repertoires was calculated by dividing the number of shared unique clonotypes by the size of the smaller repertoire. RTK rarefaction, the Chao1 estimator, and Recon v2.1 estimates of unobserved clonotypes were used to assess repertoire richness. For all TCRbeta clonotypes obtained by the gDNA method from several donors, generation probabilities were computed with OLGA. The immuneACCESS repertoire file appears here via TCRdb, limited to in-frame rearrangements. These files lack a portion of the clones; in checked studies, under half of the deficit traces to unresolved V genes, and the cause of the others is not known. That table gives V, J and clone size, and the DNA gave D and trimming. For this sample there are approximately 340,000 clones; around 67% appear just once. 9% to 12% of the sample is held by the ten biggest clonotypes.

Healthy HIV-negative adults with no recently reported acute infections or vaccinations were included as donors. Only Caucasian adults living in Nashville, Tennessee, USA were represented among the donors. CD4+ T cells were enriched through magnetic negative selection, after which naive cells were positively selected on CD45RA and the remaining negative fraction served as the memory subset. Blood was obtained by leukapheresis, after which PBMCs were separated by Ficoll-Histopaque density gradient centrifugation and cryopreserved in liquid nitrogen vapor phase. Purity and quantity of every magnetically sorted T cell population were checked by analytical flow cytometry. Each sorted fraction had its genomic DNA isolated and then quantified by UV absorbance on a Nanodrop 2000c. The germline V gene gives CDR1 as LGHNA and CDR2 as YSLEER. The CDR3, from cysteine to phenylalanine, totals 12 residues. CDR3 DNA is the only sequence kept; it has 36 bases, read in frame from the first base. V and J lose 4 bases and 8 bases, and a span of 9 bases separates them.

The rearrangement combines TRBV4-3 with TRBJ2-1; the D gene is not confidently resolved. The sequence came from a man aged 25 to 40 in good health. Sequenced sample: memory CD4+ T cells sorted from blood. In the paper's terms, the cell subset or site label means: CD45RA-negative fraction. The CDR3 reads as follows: CASSRTWDEQFF. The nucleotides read TGCGCCAGCAGCCGCACGTGGGATGAGCAGTTCTTC.